The 20 T cell receptor beta chains reported below all come from one sample, sequenced in a study of T-cell memory formation after mild COVID-19. TCRdb re-analysed the 5' RACE reads in MiXCR, keeping a single row per CDR3 protein. The sample consists of some 450,000 distinct CDR3 sequences, around 20% of them appearing once. Input material: PBMCs or a T cell subset sorted from them (not recorded which). These receptors originate from an adult woman who had mild COVID-19 (a few samples of this study predate the infection). Cell type and time point are not known.

The CDR3 bases are TGCAGTGCTTTGGGGCTCGATGAGCAGTTCTTC. Encoded protein: CSALGLDEQFF. The chain recombines TRBV20-1 with TRBJ2-1, with D possibly matching TRBD1 (5 bases). From germline, CDR1 is DFQATT and CDR2 SNEGSKA (reference sequence). Trimming pared 5 bases from V and 8 bases from J, leaving 10 bases between. This CDR3 has 11 residues.

This clonotype was detected only a few times. The chain uses TRBV2 and TRBJ2-1; TRBD2 matches 8 bases. The CDR3 is 13 amino acids. From germline, CDR1 is SNHLY and CDR2 FYNNEI. V trimming: 6 bases; J trimming: 12 bases; junction bases outside the gene matches: 10. CDR3 protein: CASRGLAGPRQFF. The CDR3 region has the DNA TGTGCCAGCAGGGGCCTAGCGGGCCCTAGGCAGTTCTTC.

The chain employs TRBV7-6 and TRBJ2-5; a possible D gene is TRBD1 (5 bases). CDR1 SGHVS and CDR2 FNYEAQ come from the germline V gene. Trimming left V 1 base short and J 4 bases short, with 13 bases between. This CDR3 region has 15 residues. CDR3 DNA: TGTGCCAGCAGCTTAGATACAGGTTCGGGAGAGACCCAGTACTTC. It encodes CASSLDTGSGETQYF.

The chain is built from TRBV11-1 and TRBJ2-7; TRBD2 matches at 12 bases. Germline V gene sequence: CDR1 SGHAT, CDR2 FQDESV (reference sequence). The ends lost 6 bases at V and 4 bases at J; junction bases unmatched: 7. The CDR3 loop spans 15 amino acids. CDR3 nucleotide sequence: TGTGCCAGCAGTCGAAGACTAGCGGGAGTTTACGAGCAGTACTTC. It codes for CASSRRLAGVYEQYF.

This sequence joins TRBV7-9 and TRBJ2-5; 7 nucleotides agree with TRBD1. Germline CDR1 is SEHNR and CDR2 is FQNEAQ (reference sequence). V lost 3 bases and J lost 2; bases outside the gene matches: 9. The CDR3 has 16 amino acids. The DNA for the CDR3 is TGTGCCAGCAGCTTTCTTCCCAGGGGGTATCAAGAGACCCAGTACTTC. It yields the protein CASSFLPRGYQETQYF.

This clonotype appeared a few times. The chain joins TRBV7-7 to TRBJ2-1; 11 nucleotides align to TRBD2. The length of the CDR3 is 17 residues. Germline V CDR1 and CDR2: SSHAT, FNYEAQ (reference sequence). J lost 3 bases, V lost 5 bases, and 9 bases had no gene match. Written as DNA, the CDR3 is TGTGCCAGCAGCCCGACGGCACTAGCGGGGGACTACAATGAGCAGTTCTTC. This gives the protein CASSPTALAGDYNEQFF.

This clonotype was counted many times. For the CDR3, the DNA is TGTGCCAGCAGTTACCTGACCTCCACTGAAGCTTTCTTT. Protein: CASSYLTSTEAFF. The V call is TRBV12-3 or TRBV12-4, the J call TRBJ1-1, with no clear D. The CDR3 contains 13 residues. The ends were cut back, 4 bases at V and 4 bases at J, with 10 bases in the middle.

V gene TRBV21-1 combines with J gene TRBJ2-7; whether TRBD1, the table's D call, matches the DNA was not checked. TRBV21-1 is labeled a pseudogene. This CDR3 contains 15 residues. CDR3 bases: TGTGCCAGCAGCAGAAATCGACAGGGGATCTACGAGCAGTACTTC. This codes for CASSRNRQGIYEQYF.

This clonotype showed up just a few times. This chain connects TRBV6-6 to TRBJ1-6, with D hard to call. V lost 6 bases, J lost 5 bases, and 11 bases lay in between. This CDR3 comprises 14 residues. Germline lookup yields CDR1 MNHNY and CDR2 SVGAGI (reference sequence). CDR3 protein: CASRRADHNSPLHF. The CDR3 nucleotides are TGTGCCAGCAGGAGGGCGGACCATAATTCACCCCTCCACTTT.

The chain employs TRBV6-5 and TRBJ2-7; 10 positions match TRBD2. The V gene's germline CDR1 is MNHEY and CDR2 SVGAGI. The CDR3 has 15 residues. J gave up 4 bases and V 4 bases, and 7 bases lay outside the gene matches. The CDR3, as DNA: TGTGCCAGCAGTTGGGGGCTAGCGGGAGTGTACGAGCAGTACTTC. This translates into CASSWGLAGVYEQYF.

This clonotype was seen a handful of times. The chain employs TRBV3-1 and TRBJ1-1; a weak D match, TRBD1 (6 bases). CDR1 is LGHDT and CDR2 is YNNKEL in the germline V gene (reference sequence). V gave up 7 bases and J gave up 4 bases, with 16 bases separating them. The CDR3 sequence is 14 residues long. The CDR3 region is CASTPLARGTEAFF. DNA of the CDR3: TGTGCCAGCACCCCCCTTGCCAGGGGCACTGAAGCTTTCTTT.

The chain links TRBV7-9 to TRBJ2-5, with D possibly being TRBD2 (6 bases). Trimming cost V 4 bases and J 6 bases, with 9 bases left between them. Germline CDR1 SEHNR, CDR2 FQNEAQ (reference sequence). The CDR3 covers 12 residues. The CDR3, as DNA: TGTGCCAGCAGCTGGGAGGTCAAGACCCAGTACTTC. The encoded protein is CASSWEVKTQYF.

A few counts support this clonotype. This sequence joins TRBV9 and TRBJ1-1; D is possibly TRBD1 (6 bases). This CDR3 contains 15 residues. Germline V lookup: CDR1 SGDLS, CDR2 YYNGEE. V was pared by 1 base and J by 7 bases, with 17 bases between. Here the CDR3 DNA reads TGTGCCAGCAGCGTACTTGGGGGCAATGAATTTGAAGCTTTCTTT. This gives the protein CASSVLGGNEFEAFF.

The CDR3 DNA follows: TGTGCCACCAGAAAAAGGACAGGGATTGGAAACACCATATATTTT. It codes for CATRKRTGIGNTIYF. This sequence joins TRBV15 and TRBJ1-3; TRBD1 matches at 8 bases. Trimming cost V 6 bases and J 3 bases; bases outside gene matches: 7. This CDR3 spans 15 amino acids. The germline V gene encodes CDR1 LNHNV and CDR2 YYDKDF (reference sequence).

This clonotype has only a few counts. This chain links TRBV7-8 with TRBJ1-2; possibly TRBD1 for D (5 bases). CDR1 and CDR2 from the germline V gene are SGHVS and FQNEAQ. The CDR3 loop spans 13 amino acids. The V end lost 4 bases, the J end lost 5 bases, and 11 bases lay between the germline ends. The CDR3 loop reads CASSSGHLYGYTF. The CDR3 DNA sequence: TGTGCCAGCAGCTCCGGACACCTTTATGGCTACACCTTC.

This clonotype was observed at least ten times. The chain links TRBV7-8 to TRBJ2-1; the match to TRBD2 covers 14 bases. Unmatched junction bases numbered 2, after V lost 2 bases and J lost 8 bases. Germline CDR1 reads SGHVS; CDR2 reads FQNEAQ. CDR3 length: 15 amino acids. The CDR3 DNA is TGTGCCAGCAGCTTATCGGGACTAGCGGGAGATGAGCAGTTCTTC. The encoded protein is CASSLSGLAGDEQFF.

Only a few counts were recorded for this clonotype. The chain couples TRBV7-2 to TRBJ1-1; 7 nucleotides align to TRBD1. The CDR3 runs 13 residues. Trimming at V came to 5 bases and at J to 8 bases, leaving 8 bases not matched to a gene. CDR1 is SGHTA, CDR2 FQGNSA, per germline. The CDR3 loop reads CASSNRQGLEAFF. For the CDR3, the DNA is TGTGCCAGCAGCAACAGACAGGGCTTAGAAGCTTTCTTT.

This clonotype was counted a few times. The rearrangement joins TRBV5-1 to TRBJ2-7; 9 bases line up with TRBD2. This CDR3 is 15 amino acids long. Germline CDR1 and CDR2: SGHRS and YFSETQ. The J segment lost 4 bases and the V segment lost 5 bases, leaving 10 bases of the junction unmatched. The DNA for the CDR3 is TGCGCCAGCAGTCCCGGGACTAGCACTTCGTACGAGCAGTACTTC. Encoded protein: CASSPGTSTSYEQYF.

The gene calls are TRBV2 and TRBJ2-3, with 9 bases matching TRBD1. V gave up 7 bases and J gave up 4 bases; unmatched junction bases: 9. This CDR3 is built from 15 residues. Per germline, CDR1 SNHLY and CDR2 FYNNEI. CDR3 in DNA: TGTGCCAGCACCGCGCACAGGGGGCCCGCAGATACGCAGTATTTT. This translates into CASTAHRGPADTQYF.

V usage is TRBV24-1 and J usage is TRBJ1-2; 8 bases match TRBD1. CDR1 is KGHDR, CDR2 SFDVKD, per germline. The CDR3 covers 17 residues. V lost 10 bases and J lost 2; bases outside the gene matches: 17. The CDR3 bases are TGTGCCACACGAACGGACAGGGTACAACCATCGAACTATGGCTACACCTTC. This encodes CATRTDRVQPSNYGYTF.